This is a list of T cell receptor beta chains from one sample in a study of CD8 T cells in ankylosing spondylitis. TCRdb processed the 5' RACE reads anew with MiXCR; each CDR3 protein has one entry. The sample includes about 160,000 distinct CDR3 sequences, approximately 9.9% seen only once; the top ten take more than 13%. Input material: blood, either unsorted or a sorted T cell fraction (not recorded which). The receptors originated from a female donor with ankylosing spondylitis or in good health (not recorded which). CDR3s include the opening cysteine and the closing phenylalanine or tryptophan. D genes are given only for firm matches. The listing skips clone size in some rows; elsewhere it reads once, few, many or a size class.

abundance | d_gene | j_gene | v_gene | CDR3nt | CDR3aa
few | . | TRBJ2-5 | TRBV10-2 | TGCGCCAGCAGTGGAGTTGGGAAAGAGACCCAGTACTTC | CASSGVGKETQYF
many | . | TRBJ1-5 | TRBV4-3 | TGCGCCAGCAGCCAACTCACAGGGAACAATCAGCCCCAGCATTTT | CASSQLTGNNQPQHF
many | TRBD1 | TRBJ2-7 | TRBV5-1 | TGCGCCAGGTTCACTTCCGGGACAGGGGTAAGGGAGCAGTACTTC | CARFTSGTGVREQYF
few | . | TRBJ2-1 | TRBV7-9 | TGTGCCAGCAGCTCGTTTGGGCCTAGAACCTACAATGAGCAGTTCTTC | CASSSFGPRTYNEQFF
. | . | TRBJ2-2 | TRBV9 | TGTGCCAGCAGCGTAGCCAGGGCCACCGGGGAGCTGTTTTTT | CASSVARATGELFF
. | . | TRBJ2-1 | TRBV24-1 | TGTGCCACCAGTGTGGGTGCGGCTTCCTACAATGAGCAGTTCTTC | CATSVGAASYNEQFF
. | TRBD2 | TRBJ2-1 | TRBV28 | TGTGCCAGCACGAGGACTAGCGGTTCCAATGAGCAGTTCTTC | CASTRTSGSNEQFF
few | TRBD1 | TRBJ1-2 | TRBV28 | TGTGTCGTGGGGACAGGGGATCCGGATGGCTACACCTTC | CVVGTGDPDGYTF
. | . | TRBJ1-2 | TRBV20-1 | TGCAGTACGATGGGGTATTATGGCTACACCTTC | CSTMGYYGYTF
few | . | TRBJ2-7 | TRBV7-2 | TGTGCCAGCAGCTTACTAGTGGCGTCCTCCTACGAGCAGTACTTC | CASSLLVASSYEQYF
. | TRBD2 | TRBJ2-7 | TRBV6-2/TRBV6-3 | TGTGCCAGCAGTATGCGACTAGCGGCGTATTCCTACGAGCAGTACTTC | CASSMRLAAYSYEQYF
. | . | TRBJ1-5 | TRBV30 | TGTGCCTGGTCAAGACAGAGCAATCAGCCCCAGCATTTT | CAWSRQSNQPQHF
many | . | TRBJ2-3 | TRBV12-3/TRBV12-4 | TGTGCCAGCAGTCCCATCGATACTAGCACAGATACGCAGTATTTT | CASSPIDTSTDTQYF
. | . | TRBJ2-5 | TRBV2 | TGTGCCAGCAGTGAAGGTTCGGGCAGGGTGGTCCAAGAGACCCAGTACTTC | CASSEGSGRVVQETQYF
few | TRBD1 | TRBJ2-1 | TRBV12-3/TRBV12-4 | TGTGCCAGCAGGGGGACAGGGGACGGAGAGCAGTTCTTC | CASRGTGDGEQFF
few | . | TRBJ1-2 | TRBV14 | TGTGCCAGCAGCCAAGGGGCCTATGGCTACACCTTC | CASSQGAYGYTF
many | . | TRBJ1-4 | TRBV2 | TGTGCCAGCAACGGTGCAAATGAAAAACTGTTTTTT | CASNGANEKLFF
. | . | TRBJ2-7 | TRBV4-3 | TGCGCCAGCAGCCAGTCCAGGGAATTGTCCTACGAGCAGTACTTC | CASSQSRELSYEQYF
few | TRBD2 | TRBJ2-5 | TRBV7-9 | TGTGCCAGCAGCCCAGGACTAGCGGGACGCGAGACCCAGTACTTC | CASSPGLAGRETQYF
many | TRBD2 | TRBJ2-3 | TRBV6-1 | TGTGCCAGCAGTCAGACTAGCGGAGACACAGATACGCAGTATTTT | CASSQTSGDTDTQYF
. | . | TRBJ2-7 | TRBV27 | TGTGCCAGCCGTTTCAGGGCGGCCTACGAGCAGTACTTC | CASRFRAAYEQYF
. | . | TRBJ2-7 | TRBV25-1 | TGTGCCAGCAGTGAATCGAGGACGGGCTCCTACGAGCAGTACTTC | CASSESRTGSYEQYF
. | . | TRBJ1-1 | TRBV5-5 | TGTGCCAGCAGCTTGGGGGGCAGGGAAAACACTGAAGCTTTCTTT | CASSLGGRENTEAFF
. | . | TRBJ1-4 | TRBV5-4 | TGTGCCAGCAGCTTTGGACAAAGGGAAAAACTGTTTTTT | CASSFGQREKLFF
few | . | TRBJ1-1 | TRBV9 | TGTGCCAGCAGCGAGGGTATTCGGGGGCCTGAAGCTTTCTTT | CASSEGIRGPEAFF
few | TRBD2 | TRBJ2-5 | TRBV12-3/TRBV12-4 | TGTGCCAGCAGTTTCGGGACTAGCGGTCATCAAGAGACCCAGTACTTC | CASSFGTSGHQETQYF
few | . | TRBJ2-7 | TRBV9 | TGTGCCAGCAGCGTAGGGGCAGCGCGGGGAACCTACGAGCAGTACTTC | CASSVGAARGTYEQYF
. | TRBD2 | TRBJ2-1 | TRBV4-3 | TGCGCCAGCAGCCAAGATCGGCTAGCGGGAAATGAGCAGTTCTTC | CASSQDRLAGNEQFF
. | TRBD2 | TRBJ2-3 | TRBV6-5 | TGTGCCAGCAGTTACTACCTAGCGGGAGGCACAGATACGCAGTATTTT | CASSYYLAGGTDTQYF
once | . | TRBJ2-2 | TRBV13 | TGTGCCAGCAGCTTAAGGCGGGTATTCGGGGAGCTGTTTTTT | CASSLRRVFGELFF
. | TRBD2 | TRBJ2-7 | TRBV5-1 | TGCGCCAGCGGGAGGGAGAGCTACGAGCAGTACTTC | CASGRESYEQYF